The following is a T cell receptor beta chain sequence with its context. Its antigen is as yet unknown. The source of the sample is a study of blood T cells in healthy people across ages. General study results and limits: In these data, TCR beta diversity tracked strongly with naive T cell percentage. Versus aged donors, long-lived donors had higher diversity and more naive CD4+ cells.

With a J-beta primer mix and a sample-barcoded 5' primer, a second PCR ran about 7 to 12 cycles. MiXCR was run by TCRdb on the 5' RACE reads, yielding one entry per CDR3 protein. Of fewer than 1,000,000 distinct CDR3 sequences detected, about 45% appear once; the ten largest clones hold roughly 20%. V was cut by 2 bases and J by 0 bases, with 10 bases left in between. Germline CDR1 reads SEHNR; CDR2 reads FQNEAQ (reference sequence). There are 15 residues in the CDR3. The TCR originated in a man older than 75 in good health. Sequencing used blood. V is TRBV7-9 and J is TRBJ1-1, with a possible D match to TRBD1 (5 bases). CDR3 sequence (DNA): TGTGCCAGCAGCTTAATTCAGGGATTGAACACTGAAGCTTTCTTT. Amino acids: CASSLIQGLNTEAFF.